The clone carrying this TCR beta chain has just a few counts. Its antigen is undetermined. This sample is part of a study of shared clonotypes between healthy human individuals. Points from the study as a whole: Large depth notwithstanding, sorted-subset sequencing proved incomplete by rarefaction. Generation probabilities of non-shared clonotypes were lower (relative to those shared by all four donors). A generally larger estimated richness was seen in naive subsets than in memory subsets.

This CDR3 is 14 amino acids long. Trimming took 7 bases from V and 0 from J, leaving 13 bases between them. Germline V gives CDR1 ENHRY, CDR2 SYGVKD. Naive CD8 cells comprised CD45RO-negative, CCR7-positively selected cells, excluding terminally differentiated effector memory CD45RA+ cells. Donors had no recently reported acute infections or vaccinations and were HIV-negative. Repertoires were generated with immunoSEQ multiplex PCR, while TCRdb's copy carries only in-frame clones and drops some. The sample shows about 2 million clones, about 95% of them seen only once. The sample consisted of naive CD8+ T cells sorted from blood. The TCR comes from a young man in good health. The J gene is TRBJ2-7, the V gene TRBV10-3; no firm D call. This CDR3 is CAITESAYSYEQYF. CDR3 in DNA: TGTGCCATCACCGAGTCGGCCTACTCCTACGAGCAGTACTTC.